This T cell receptor (beta chain) was sequenced for a study of radiotherapy plus CTLA-4 blockade in lung cancer. The wider study: An objective response was seen in about 18% of patients, and disease control in 25% to 40%.

Of note for this clone: Its antigen is still unknown.

Study conclusions and caveats: Some TCR clones had been derived from tumors. These clones expanded in peripheral blood after radiotherapy plus ipilimumab. Reportedly, early blood T cell clone dynamics best predicted response, with interferon-beta.

Profiling relied on immunoSEQ multiplex PCR, and the TCRdb table lists in-frame clones only, not all of them. Here the sample spans some 66,000 clones, around 86% being singletons. Treatment of patients with chemo-refractory metastatic non-small-cell lung cancer consisted of focal radiation plus CTLA-4 blockade with ipilimumab. Source: peripheral blood, taken from a patient treated with radiotherapy plus ipilimumab. The sequence was obtained from a human donor with non-small cell lung cancer who had a partial response to radiotherapy plus ipilimumab.

CDR3 in amino acids: CSVRETANTEAFF. The CDR3 DNA reads as TGCAGCGTTCGGGAAACAGCTAACACTGAAGCTTTCTTT. The chain is built from TRBV29-1 and TRBJ1-1; unclear D gene. The CDR3 loop spans 13 amino acids. V lost 5 bases and J lost 2, with 12 bases in between. Per germline, CDR1 SQVTM and CDR2 ANQGSEA.